In its sample, the clone carrying this TCR beta chain was seen a few times. Every donor provided one heparinised blood draw, which averaged approximately 100 mL. The CDR3 length is 13 residues. V shed 7 bases, J shed 3 bases, and the junction held 4 bases outside the gene matches. Germline values: CDR1 SGHRS, CDR2 YFSETQ. The source of the sample is a study of beta chain features in type 1 diabetes. The study reverse transcribed the entire isolated RNA, so it sequenced expressed TCRB transcripts. Deep immunoSEQ sequencing covered naive, central memory and regulatory T cell samples. The data were produced by immunoSEQ multiplex PCR, yet TCRdb's version contains in-frame clones alone and is incomplete. The sample holds around 300,000 clones; around 15% are singletons and the top ten take 5.5% to 7.5%.

The chain recombines TRBV5-1 with TRBJ2-3, with 8 bases lining up with TRBD1. The receptor's source is a man aged 25 to 40 in good health. Sample: central memory CD4+ T cells from blood. Here the CDR3 reads CASPTGATDTQYF. CDR3 coding DNA: TGCGCCAGCCCGACAGGGGCTACAGATACGCAGTATTTT.